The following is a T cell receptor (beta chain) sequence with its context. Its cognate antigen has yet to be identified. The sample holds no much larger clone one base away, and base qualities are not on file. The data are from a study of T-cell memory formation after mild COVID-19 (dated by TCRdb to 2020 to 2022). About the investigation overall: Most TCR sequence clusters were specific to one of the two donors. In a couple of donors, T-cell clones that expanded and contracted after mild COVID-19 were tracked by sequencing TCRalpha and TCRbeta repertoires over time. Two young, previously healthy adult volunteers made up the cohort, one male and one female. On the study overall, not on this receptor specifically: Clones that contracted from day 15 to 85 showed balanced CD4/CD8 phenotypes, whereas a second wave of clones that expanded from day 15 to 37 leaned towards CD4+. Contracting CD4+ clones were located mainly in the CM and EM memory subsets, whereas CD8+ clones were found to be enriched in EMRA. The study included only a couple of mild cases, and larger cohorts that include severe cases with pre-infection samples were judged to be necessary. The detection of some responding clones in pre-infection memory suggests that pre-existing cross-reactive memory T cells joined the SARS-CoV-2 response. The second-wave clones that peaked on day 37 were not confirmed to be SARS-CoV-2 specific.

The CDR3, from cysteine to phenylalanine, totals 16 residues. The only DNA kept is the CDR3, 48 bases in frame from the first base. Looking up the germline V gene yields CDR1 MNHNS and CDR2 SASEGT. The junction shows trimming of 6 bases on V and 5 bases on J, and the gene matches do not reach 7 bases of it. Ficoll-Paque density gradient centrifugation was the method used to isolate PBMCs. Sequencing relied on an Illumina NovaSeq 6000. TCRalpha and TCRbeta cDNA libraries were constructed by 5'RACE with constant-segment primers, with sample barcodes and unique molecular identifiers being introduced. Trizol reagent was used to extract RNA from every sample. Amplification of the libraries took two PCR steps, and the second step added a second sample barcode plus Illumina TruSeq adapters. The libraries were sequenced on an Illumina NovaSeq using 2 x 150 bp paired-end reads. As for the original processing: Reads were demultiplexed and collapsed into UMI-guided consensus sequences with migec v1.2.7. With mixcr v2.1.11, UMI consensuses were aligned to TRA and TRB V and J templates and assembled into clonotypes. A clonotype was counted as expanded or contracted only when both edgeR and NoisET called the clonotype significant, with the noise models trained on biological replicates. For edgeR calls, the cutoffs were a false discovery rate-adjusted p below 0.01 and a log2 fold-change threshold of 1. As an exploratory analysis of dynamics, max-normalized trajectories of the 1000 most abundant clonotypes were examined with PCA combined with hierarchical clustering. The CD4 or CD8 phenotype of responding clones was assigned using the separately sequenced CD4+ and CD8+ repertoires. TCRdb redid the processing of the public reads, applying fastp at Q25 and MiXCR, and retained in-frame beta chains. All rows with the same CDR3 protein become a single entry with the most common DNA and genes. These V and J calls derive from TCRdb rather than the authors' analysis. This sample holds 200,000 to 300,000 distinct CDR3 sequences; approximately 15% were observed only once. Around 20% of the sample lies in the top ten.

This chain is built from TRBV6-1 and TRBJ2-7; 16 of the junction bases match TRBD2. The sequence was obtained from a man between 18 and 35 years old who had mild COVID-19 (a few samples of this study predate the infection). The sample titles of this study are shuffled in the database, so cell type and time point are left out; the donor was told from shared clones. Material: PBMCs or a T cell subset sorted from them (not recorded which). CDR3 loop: CASRGLAGGRFDEQYF. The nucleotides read TGTGCCAGCAGGGGACTAGCGGGGGGGCGATTCGACGAGCAGTACTTC.